Shown below are 4 T cell receptor beta chains from a single sample sequenced in a study of T-cell reconstitution after alpha-beta-depleted transplantation in children. The authors prepared the TCRbeta library with unique molecular identifiers. TCRdb ran MiXCR on the PCR reads and lists one entry per CDR3 protein. The table shows some 250,000 distinct CDR3 sequences, with about 11% occurring only once. Sample: PBMCs from the stem cell graft donor, taken from the stem cell graft. Receptor source: a human donor who donated a stem cell graft to a child with acute lymphoblastic leukemia.

This clonotype was counted many times. The chain has TRBV6-1 and TRBJ1-6, with D hard to call. The CDR3 has 14 amino acids. Trimming pared 3 bases from V and 10 bases from J, leaving 13 bases between. The germline V gene encodes CDR1 MNHNS and CDR2 SASEGT. CDR3 coding DNA: TGTGCCAGCAGTGATGGGTTCTATGGGTCACCCCTCCACTTT. This translates into CASSDGFYGSPLHF.

There are a few counts of this clonotype. This chain links TRBV6-2 or TRBV6-3 with TRBJ1-4; D perhaps matches TRBD1 (6 bases). Germline V lookup: CDR1 MNHEY, CDR2 SVGEGT. There are 14 residues in the CDR3. V lost 6 bases, J lost 6 bases, and 14 bases lay in between. CDR3 coding DNA: TGTGCCAGCAGCACCGGACAGTGGTATGAAAAACTGTTTTTT. Protein sequence: CASSTGQWYEKLFF.

This clonotype was observed many times. The chain links TRBV7-2 to TRBJ2-3; TRBD1 might be the D (6 bases). The ends were cut back, 5 bases at V and 6 bases at J, with 12 bases in the middle. Germline lookup yields CDR1 SGHTA and CDR2 FQGNSA. CDR3 length: 13 amino acids. In DNA form, the CDR3 reads TGTGCCAGCAGCCCAACAGGGTTGGATACGCAGTATTTT. It is translated as CASSPTGLDTQYF.

This clonotype was recorded a few times. The CDR3 region is CASTTSGSSYEQYF. The CDR3 region has the DNA TGTGCCAGCACAACTAGCGGGAGCTCCTACGAGCAGTACTTC. The gene calls are TRBV3-1 and TRBJ2-7; 11 bases align to TRBD2. Trimming cost V 7 bases and J 0 bases; bases outside gene matches: 2. CDR3 length equals 14 residues. Germline assignment: CDR1 LGHDT and CDR2 YNNKEL (reference sequence).